This TCR beta chain was observed in a study of blood T cell repertoires in COVID-19. There are 13 residues in the CDR3. Germline V gene data show CDR1 as LNHDA and CDR2 as SQIVND (reference sequence). With V trimmed by 6 bases and J by 6 bases, 7 bases remained unmatched. Clones were sequenced by immunoSEQ multiplex PCR, and TCRdb holds only the in-frame ones, with some missing. Of around 160,000 clones in the sample, approximately 91% were seen once. This clonotype was sampled from a man aged 18 to 35 with acute or convalescent COVID-19. Sequenced sample: peripheral blood. The chain joins TRBV19 to TRBJ1-2; 7 bases are shared with TRBD1. The CDR3 sequence is CASSPQGGHGYTF. DNA of the CDR3: TGTGCCAGTAGCCCCCAGGGGGGCCATGGCTACACCTTC.